Sequencing of this T cell receptor (beta chain) was carried out in a study of cytomegalovirus exposure and HLA in healthy donors. Study-wide points: In a later analysis, TCR beta V- and J-gene trimming showed a link to a missense DCLRE1C variant. A likely sequencing artifact accounted for one observed cluster of highly shared sequence variants. In a later analysis, CMV-associated beta chains were mostly HLA-associated, it appeared.

13 Jbeta primers and 60 Vbeta primers were used for the PCR. Libraries were prepared by immunoSEQ multiplex PCR; TCRdb keeps only in-frame clonotypes and omits some of them. The repertoire holds roughly 110,000 clones, with more than 65% as singletons. At the time of sampling, donors were nominally healthy, though unrecorded immune exposures were likely. About this clone: Its antigen is not identified.

V dropped 7 bases and J dropped 7 bases, with 14 bases sitting between them. This CDR3 has 13 amino acids. CDR1 is MDHEN, CDR2 SYDVKM, per germline. Sequencing was carried out using PBMCs. The J gene is TRBJ1-5, the V gene TRBV28, with TRBD1 as a possible D gene (6 bases). The source is a man younger than 40 in good health and CMV-seronegative. In DNA form, the CDR3 reads TGTGCCAGCACACAGGGTCTGAGGCAGCCCCAGCATTTT. The encoded protein is CASTQGLRQPQHF. The full variable domain, its missing parts supplied by reference TRBV28 and TRBJ1-5, is DVKVTQSSRYLVKRTGEKVFLECVQDMDHENMFWYRQDPGLGLRLIYFSYDVKMKEKGDIPEGYSVSREKKERFSLILESASTNQTSMYLCASTQGLRQPQHFGDGTRLSIL.